The sequence of this TCR beta chain was determined in a study of human T cells and chemical hapten exposure. Via MiXCR, TCRdb re-called the RACE reads, giving one row per CDR3 protein. The table records 130,000 or so distinct CDR3 sequences, approximately 10% of them present only once. V dropped 6 bases and J dropped 6; count of bases not matched to a gene: 7. CDR3 length: 14 amino acids. The V gene's germline CDR1 is SQVTM and CDR2 ANQGSEA. This clonotype was counted ten times or more. Documented time point: patch test 3, about 24 weeks after DPC sensitization. The treatment: therapeutic diphenylcyclopropenone sensitization with weekly scalp DPC.

The starting material was whole blood, obtained in connection with sensitization to the hapten diphenylcyclopropenone (DPC). The receptor's source is a woman aged 45 to 65 with alopecia areata. Some clones in this sample may be carry-over from other donors' samples. The genes are TRBV29-1 and TRBJ1-5; 11 bases agree with TRBD1. The CDR3 DNA follows: TGCAGCGTCCTGGGACAGGGGGATGGTCAGCCCCAGCATTTT. Protein product: CSVLGQGDGQPQHF.